The entry below describes one T cell receptor beta chain. Its antigen is unidentified. Sample-barcoded 5' priming and a J-beta primer mix drove a second PCR of about 6 to 12 cycles. TCRdb redid the calling of the 5' RACE reads with MiXCR, one entry per CDR3 protein. This table holds about 1.8 million distinct CDR3 sequences, about 50% found once. This sample was included in a study of blood T cells in healthy people across ages. Background on the study: Per two T cells, template switching captured roughly one barcoded beta molecule. Study conclusions and caveats: Comparison with aged donors showed that long-lived donors had more naive CD4+ cells and higher diversity. PBMCs left unsorted prevented a conclusive naive versus antigen-experienced comparison.

The CDR3 loop spans 15 amino acids. Germline assignment: CDR1 SGHTA and CDR2 FQGNSA. V lost 5 bases, J lost 5 bases, and 18 bases lay in between. This clonotype originated in a woman aged 40 to 50 in good health. The chain has TRBV7-2 and TRBJ1-1; maybe TRBD1 (6 bases). Source material: blood. The CDR3 loop reads CASSLSRGQGTEAFF. The CDR3 nucleotides read TGTGCCAGCAGCCTATCTCGGGGGCAAGGAACTGAAGCTTTCTTT.